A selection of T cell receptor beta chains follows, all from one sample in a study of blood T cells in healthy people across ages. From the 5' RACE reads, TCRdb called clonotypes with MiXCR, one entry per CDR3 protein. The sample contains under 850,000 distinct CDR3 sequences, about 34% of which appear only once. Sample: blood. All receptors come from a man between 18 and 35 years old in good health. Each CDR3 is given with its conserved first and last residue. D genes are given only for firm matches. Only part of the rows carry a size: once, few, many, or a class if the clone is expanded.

CDR3 DNA: TGTGCCAGCAGCACAAATCGACTAGCCCGATCCTACAATGAGCAGTTCTTC; CDR3 protein: CASSTNRLARSYNEQFF; D gene: TRBD2; J gene: TRBJ2-1; clone size: few; V gene: TRBV9
CDR3 DNA: TGCGCCAGCAGCCCGATTGGCACTACCGGGGAGCTGTTTTTT; CDR3 protein: CASSPIGTTGELFF; D gene: NA; J gene: TRBJ2-2; clone size: few; V gene: TRBV4-1
CDR3 DNA: TGTGCCAGCAGCCCGAGGACATTCGAAAAACTGTTTTTT; CDR3 protein: CASSPRTFEKLFF; D gene: NA; J gene: TRBJ1-4; clone size: NA; V gene: TRBV7-8
CDR3 DNA: TGTGCCAGCACCGGGACAGGCAAACACAACTATGGCTACACCTTC; CDR3 protein: CASTGTGKHNYGYTF; D gene: TRBD1; J gene: TRBJ1-2; clone size: few; V gene: TRBV2
CDR3 DNA: TGCGCCAGCAGCCAGACAGGGGCTGGTGAAGCTTTCTTT; CDR3 protein: CASSQTGAGEAFF; D gene: TRBD1; J gene: TRBJ1-1; clone size: few; V gene: TRBV5-1
CDR3 DNA: TGTGCCAGCGATCCGGGGACTGACTACGAGCAGTACTTC; CDR3 protein: CASDPGTDYEQYF; D gene: NA; J gene: TRBJ2-7; clone size: NA; V gene: TRBV2
CDR3 DNA: TGTGCCAGCAGCCCCCGGGACAGAGCATCTGTTAACTATGGCTACACCTTC; CDR3 protein: CASSPRDRASVNYGYTF; D gene: TRBD1; J gene: TRBJ1-2; clone size: few; V gene: TRBV6-1
CDR3 DNA: TGTGCCAGCAGCTTAGTTCAGGGCGCCACTGAAGCTTTCTTT; CDR3 protein: CASSLVQGATEAFF; D gene: NA; J gene: TRBJ1-1; clone size: NA; V gene: TRBV7-9
CDR3 DNA: TGCGCCAGCAGCTTGGTGGGGGGGCGAGAGACCCAGTACTTC; CDR3 protein: CASSLVGGRETQYF; D gene: NA; J gene: TRBJ2-5; clone size: many; V gene: TRBV5-1
CDR3 DNA: TGTGCCAGCAGCCCCCCTATTATCAATGAGCAGTTCTTC; CDR3 protein: CASSPPIINEQFF; D gene: NA; J gene: TRBJ2-1; clone size: few; V gene: TRBV7-9
CDR3 DNA: TGTGCCAGCAGGTACTCTGGGACGGAGGTCCTCTATGGCTACACCTTC; CDR3 protein: CASRYSGTEVLYGYTF; D gene: NA; J gene: TRBJ1-2; clone size: NA; V gene: TRBV6-5
CDR3 DNA: TGTGCCAGCAGTTTAGGACAGGGGTCTCTCTATGGCTACACCTTC; CDR3 protein: CASSLGQGSLYGYTF; D gene: TRBD1; J gene: TRBJ1-2; clone size: few; V gene: TRBV12-3/TRBV12-4
CDR3 DNA: TGCGCCAGCAGCTTGCTGCAGAGCTCCTACAATGAGCAGTACTTC; CDR3 protein: CASSLLQSSYNEQYF; D gene: NA; J gene: TRBJ2-7; clone size: NA; V gene: TRBV5-1
CDR3 DNA: TGCAGTGCTAGACTACCGTGGAACACTGAAGCTTTCTTT; CDR3 protein: CSARLPWNTEAFF; D gene: NA; J gene: TRBJ1-1; clone size: few; V gene: TRBV20-1
CDR3 DNA: TGTGCCAGCAGCTTAAGTGGGCCCGCAGATACGCAGTATTTT; CDR3 protein: CASSLSGPADTQYF; D gene: NA; J gene: TRBJ2-3; clone size: NA; V gene: TRBV7-3
CDR3 DNA: TGCAGTGCACAAAAGGGACGACAGGGAGGTTTCGAGCAGTACTTC; CDR3 protein: CSAQKGRQGGFEQYF; D gene: NA; J gene: TRBJ2-7; clone size: few; V gene: TRBV20-1
CDR3 DNA: TGCAGTGCTACCAGGGGGGGCCGTAACAATGAGCAGTACTTC; CDR3 protein: CSATRGGRNNEQYF; D gene: NA; J gene: TRBJ2-5; clone size: NA; V gene: TRBV20-1
CDR3 DNA: TGTGCCAGCAGCTTCCCAGGACAGAACACTGAAGCTTTCTTT; CDR3 protein: CASSFPGQNTEAFF; D gene: NA; J gene: TRBJ1-1; clone size: NA; V gene: TRBV7-2
CDR3 DNA: TGCAGTGGAGCTGGGAACACTGAAGCTTTCTTT; CDR3 protein: CSGAGNTEAFF; D gene: NA; J gene: TRBJ1-1; clone size: NA; V gene: TRBV20-1
CDR3 DNA: TGTGCCAGCAGTTACCATGGACAGGCCCGAGAGGGCTACACCTTC; CDR3 protein: CASSYHGQAREGYTF; D gene: TRBD1; J gene: TRBJ1-2; clone size: NA; V gene: TRBV12-3/TRBV12-4
CDR3 DNA: TGTGCCAGCAGCTTGTTGACAGGGAGCGAGCAGTACTTC; CDR3 protein: CASSLLTGSEQYF; D gene: TRBD1; J gene: TRBJ2-7; clone size: NA; V gene: TRBV5-6
CDR3 DNA: TGTGCCAGCAGCTTGGGGGGGCTATACACAGATACGCAGTATTTT; CDR3 protein: CASSLGGLYTDTQYF; D gene: NA; J gene: TRBJ2-3; clone size: few; V gene: TRBV7-2
CDR3 DNA: TGCAGCGTCGCTGGACAGGGAAGAGAGCAGTACTTC; CDR3 protein: CSVAGQGREQYF; D gene: TRBD1; J gene: TRBJ2-4; clone size: many; V gene: TRBV29-1
CDR3 DNA: TGTGCCAGCAGCCCTCTTGGGGGGGGCATTCAGTACTTC; CDR3 protein: CASSPLGGGIQYF; D gene: TRBD2; J gene: TRBJ2-4; clone size: once; V gene: TRBV7-2
CDR3 DNA: TGTGCCAGCAGGCGGACGGCGAACACCGGGGAGCTGTTTTTT; CDR3 protein: CASRRTANTGELFF; D gene: NA; J gene: TRBJ2-2; clone size: NA; V gene: TRBV14
CDR3 DNA: TGCGCCAGCAGCCGATTAGACAGGGACACTGAAGCTTTCTTT; CDR3 protein: CASSRLDRDTEAFF; D gene: TRBD1; J gene: TRBJ1-1; clone size: NA; V gene: TRBV4-3
CDR3 DNA: TGTGCCAGCAGTTACTCTGGGGGTGGCTACACCTTC; CDR3 protein: CASSYSGGGYTF; D gene: NA; J gene: TRBJ1-2; clone size: many; V gene: TRBV6-5
CDR3 DNA: TGCAGTGCGCCGGGCCAGGGGGGCTACGAGCAGTACTTC; CDR3 protein: CSAPGQGGYEQYF; D gene: NA; J gene: TRBJ2-7; clone size: NA; V gene: TRBV20-1
CDR3 DNA: TGTGCCAGCAGCTCCGCCAGGACAGCGTACGAGCAGTACTTC; CDR3 protein: CASSSARTAYEQYF; D gene: NA; J gene: TRBJ2-7; clone size: NA; V gene: TRBV7-2
CDR3 DNA: TGTGCCAGCAGCTTCGCCCAGAACACAGATACGCAGTATTTT; CDR3 protein: CASSFAQNTDTQYF; D gene: NA; J gene: TRBJ2-3; clone size: many; V gene: TRBV7-2
CDR3 DNA: TGTGCCAGCAGCTCCAACACAGGGGTCACTGAAGCTTTCTTT; CDR3 protein: CASSSNTGVTEAFF; D gene: TRBD1; J gene: TRBJ1-1; clone size: few; V gene: TRBV7-9
CDR3 DNA: TGTGCCAGCGGCTTTATCTGGACTAGCGGGGCCTACAATGAGCAGTTCTTC; CDR3 protein: CASGFIWTSGAYNEQFF; D gene: TRBD2; J gene: TRBJ2-1; clone size: few; V gene: TRBV27
CDR3 DNA: TGTGCCAGCAGTCCCCCGGCAGGGGTCTACGAGCAGTACTTC; CDR3 protein: CASSPPAGVYEQYF; D gene: NA; J gene: TRBJ2-7; clone size: NA; V gene: TRBV6-2/TRBV6-3
CDR3 DNA: TGTGCCAGCAGCTGGGGTCAGGTTTTAAACAATGAGCAGTTCTTC; CDR3 protein: CASSWGQVLNNEQFF; D gene: NA; J gene: TRBJ2-1; clone size: NA; V gene: TRBV7-2
CDR3 DNA: TGTGCCAGCAGCCCTGGCCCCTCCCCCTACAATGAGCAGTACTTC; CDR3 protein: CASSPGPSPYNEQYF; D gene: NA; J gene: TRBJ2-7; clone size: once; V gene: TRBV12-3/TRBV12-4
CDR3 DNA: TGTGCCAGCATCGCCGGGACAGGGAACACTGAAGCTTTCTTT; CDR3 protein: CASIAGTGNTEAFF; D gene: TRBD1; J gene: TRBJ1-1; clone size: NA; V gene: TRBV7-2
CDR3 DNA: TGCGCCGGCAGTGCTAGCAGCGCTACCACAGATACGCAGTATTTT; CDR3 protein: CAGSASSATTDTQYF; D gene: NA; J gene: TRBJ2-3; clone size: NA; V gene: TRBV4-1
CDR3 DNA: TGTGCCAGCAGTCTTACCCCGTGGACTAGCGAGCGAAACACAGATACGCAGTATTTT; CDR3 protein: CASSLTPWTSERNTDTQYF; D gene: TRBD2; J gene: TRBJ2-3; clone size: many; V gene: TRBV28
CDR3 DNA: TGTGCCAGCAGTTTCGGCTTCACCGGGGAGCTGTTTTTT; CDR3 protein: CASSFGFTGELFF; D gene: NA; J gene: TRBJ2-2; clone size: few; V gene: TRBV12-3/TRBV12-4
CDR3 DNA: TGCGCCAGCAGCCATATCGGACAGGGCTACGAGCAGTACTTC; CDR3 protein: CASSHIGQGYEQYF; D gene: TRBD1; J gene: TRBJ2-7; clone size: NA; V gene: TRBV4-1
CDR3 DNA: TGTGCCAGCAGCCGCAGGGGTCGGGGCTACCTGGTCAGCAATCAGCCCCAGCATTTT; CDR3 protein: CASSRRGRGYLVSNQPQHF; D gene: NA; J gene: TRBJ1-5; clone size: NA; V gene: TRBV12-3/TRBV12-4
CDR3 DNA: TGTGCCAGCAGTTACTCGGGTAGCACAGATACGCAGTATTTT; CDR3 protein: CASSYSGSTDTQYF; D gene: NA; J gene: TRBJ2-3; clone size: many; V gene: TRBV6-5
CDR3 DNA: TGTGCCATCGCCCGCGGACAGGGCATGAACACTGAAGCTTTCTTT; CDR3 protein: CAIARGQGMNTEAFF; D gene: TRBD1; J gene: TRBJ1-1; clone size: NA; V gene: TRBV10-3
CDR3 DNA: TGTGCCAGCAGCTTAGCCGGACAGGGATGGTGGGGAGCTTTCTTT; CDR3 protein: CASSLAGQGWWGAFF; D gene: TRBD1; J gene: TRBJ1-1; clone size: NA; V gene: TRBV7-8
CDR3 DNA: TGTGCCATCAGTGATCCCAGACAGGGGGCGATTAACACTGAAGCTTTCTTT; CDR3 protein: CAISDPRQGAINTEAFF; D gene: TRBD1; J gene: TRBJ1-1; clone size: NA; V gene: TRBV10-3
CDR3 DNA: TGTGCCAGCAGCTATGTTTTGGGAAGTTTCACCGGGGAGCTGTTTTTT; CDR3 protein: CASSYVLGSFTGELFF; D gene: NA; J gene: TRBJ2-2; clone size: NA; V gene: TRBV7-2
CDR3 DNA: TGCAGTGCACCTACAGGGGGCCGTACAGATACGCAGTATTTT; CDR3 protein: CSAPTGGRTDTQYF; D gene: TRBD1; J gene: TRBJ2-3; clone size: few; V gene: TRBV20-1
CDR3 DNA: TGTGCCAGCAGTGTCCGGGCAGATTACAATGAGCAGTTCTTC; CDR3 protein: CASSVRADYNEQFF; D gene: NA; J gene: TRBJ2-1; clone size: NA; V gene: TRBV12-3/TRBV12-4
CDR3 DNA: TGCGCCAGCAGCCTCGGGGGGCCGGGCACTGAAGCTTTCTTT; CDR3 protein: CASSLGGPGTEAFF; D gene: NA; J gene: TRBJ1-1; clone size: NA; V gene: TRBV5-1
CDR3 DNA: TGTGCCAGCAGGGGACTAGCGTACTCCTACAATGAGCAGTACTTC; CDR3 protein: CASRGLAYSYNEQYF; D gene: TRBD2; J gene: TRBJ2-7; clone size: NA; V gene: TRBV6-5
CDR3 DNA: TGTGCCAGCAGTCACGGACAGGGGAGCGATGAGCAGTACTTC; CDR3 protein: CASSHGQGSDEQYF; D gene: TRBD1; J gene: TRBJ2-7; clone size: once; V gene: TRBV28
CDR3 DNA: TGCGCCAGCAGCTTGGTGGAACGGACTGGCTACACCTTC; CDR3 protein: CASSLVERTGYTF; D gene: NA; J gene: TRBJ1-2; clone size: many; V gene: TRBV5-1
CDR3 DNA: TGTGCCAGTCGCCCCTATGACAGAAGCAATCAGCCCCAGCATTTT; CDR3 protein: CASRPYDRSNQPQHF; D gene: NA; J gene: TRBJ1-5; clone size: NA; V gene: TRBV6-2/TRBV6-3
CDR3 DNA: TGTGCCAGCAGTTTAAAGGACGGGGGGCTTAGCGAGCAGTACTTC; CDR3 protein: CASSLKDGGLSEQYF; D gene: NA; J gene: TRBJ2-7; clone size: few; V gene: TRBV27
CDR3 DNA: TGCGCCAGCAGCCAAGGACCGCCAAATACGCAGTATTTT; CDR3 protein: CASSQGPPNTQYF; D gene: NA; J gene: TRBJ2-3; clone size: many; V gene: TRBV4-1
CDR3 DNA: TGTGCCAGCAGCGCCACAACACCCGGGGAGCTGTTTTTT; CDR3 protein: CASSATTPGELFF; D gene: NA; J gene: TRBJ2-2; clone size: NA; V gene: TRBV14
CDR3 DNA: TGTGCCAGCAGCTTGAAAGGGCCCCTTTCACCCCTCCACTTT; CDR3 protein: CASSLKGPLSPLHF; D gene: NA; J gene: TRBJ1-6; clone size: NA; V gene: TRBV5-6
CDR3 DNA: TGCGCCAGCAGCCAAGAGACAGGGTGGGATACGCAGTATTTT; CDR3 protein: CASSQETGWDTQYF; D gene: TRBD1; J gene: TRBJ2-3; clone size: NA; V gene: TRBV4-1
CDR3 DNA: TGCAGTGCTAGGGTTGGGGTAACTAATGAAAAACTGTTTTTT; CDR3 protein: CSARVGVTNEKLFF; D gene: NA; J gene: TRBJ1-4; clone size: few; V gene: TRBV20-1
CDR3 DNA: TGTGCCAGCACCTCGGGGGAAGAGACCCAGTACTTC; CDR3 protein: CASTSGEETQYF; D gene: NA; J gene: TRBJ2-5; clone size: many; V gene: TRBV6-8